Detailed here is one T cell receptor (beta chain). Its antigen is unknown. The junction had 18 bases not matched to a gene; V was cut back by 2 bases and J by 5 bases. Germline-derived CDR1 and CDR2 are MDHEN and SYDVKM. This CDR3 is 18 amino acids long. The data derive from a study of cytomegalovirus exposure and HLA in healthy donors. Turning to the study itself: An early data release held around 80 million unique TCRs from HLA-typed donors. Study-level findings and limits: Confirmation in vitro established that a few CMV-associated chains were specific for CMV antigens. One variant, a missense change in DCLRE1C, was linked in a later analysis to TCR beta V- and J-gene trimming. Other equally common chains were less clonally expanded than HLA-associated TCR beta chains, a later analysis showed.

Primers: 60 Vbeta forward and 13 Jbeta reverse. Assay: immunoSEQ multiplex PCR; the TCRdb copy retains only in-frame clones and omits some. This sample contains 150,000 to 250,000 clones. V usage is TRBV28 and J usage is TRBJ2-7; 7 bases are a match to TRBD1. Specimen: PBMCs. The source is a boy between 5 and 17 years old in good health and CMV-seronegative. The CDR3 here is CASSLRLRGSPFRNEQYF. The CDR3 DNA is TGTGCCAGCAGTTTAAGGCTCAGGGGGTCCCCATTCAGGAACGAGCAGTACTTC. Full variable domain (outside the CDR3, taken from reference TRBV28 and TRBJ2-7): DVKVTQSSRYLVKRTGEKVFLECVQDMDHENMFWYRQDPGLGLRLIYFSYDVKMKEKGDIPEGYSVSREKKERFSLILESASTNQTSMYLCASSLRLRGSPFRNEQYFGPGTRLTVT.